A single sample is the source of the 24 T cell receptor beta chains below, sequenced in a study of shared clonotypes between healthy human individuals. The table came from immunoSEQ multiplex PCR; TCRdb's copy has only in-frame clones and leaves some out. The sample has about 2.4 million clones, approximately 90% seen once. Source material: naive CD4+ T cells sorted from blood. Noted subset: CD45RA+ positively selected. These receptors came from a man aged 18-30 years in good health.

The chain combines TRBV2 with TRBJ1-1; D not certain. V lost 7 bases to trimming and J lost 0 bases, with 9 bases between them. Germline-derived CDR1 and CDR2 are SNHLY and FYNNEI. The CDR3 is 13 residues long. The CDR3 sequence: CASTLGMNTEAFF. The CDR3 DNA reads as TGTGCCAGCACCCTGGGGATGAACACTGAAGCTTTCTTT. Variable domain in full (rest from reference TRBV2 and TRBJ1-1): EPEVTQTPSHQVTQMGQEVILRCVPISNHLYFYWYRQILGQKVEFLVSFYNNEISEKSEIFDDQFSVERPDGSNFTLKIRSTKLEDSAMYFCASTLGMNTEAFFGQGTRLTVV.

With regard to this clone: The same CDR3 can be traced to other DNA sequences in this sample. The chain combines TRBV2 with TRBJ1-1; D is ambiguous. The CDR3 is 11 residues long. Deletions cut 8 bases from V and 6 bases from J, with 10 bases between. In germline, CDR1 is SNHLY, CDR2 FYNNEI. The chain's CDR3 is CASRQGPEAFF. The CDR3 DNA reads as TGTGCCAGCCGCCAAGGGCCTGAAGCTTTCTTT.

The V and J genes are TRBV5-1 and TRBJ2-5; no firm D call. Trimming took 4 bases from V and 1 from J, leaving 11 bases between them. The CDR3 length is 14 residues. Germline CDR1 SGHRS, CDR2 YFSETQ. CDR3 in amino acids: CASSAEIAQETQYF. CDR3 DNA sequence: TGCGCCAGCAGCGCTGAGATCGCCCAAGAGACCCAGTACTTC.

J is TRBJ2-2 and V is TRBV5-1; D is uncertain. V lost 0 bases and J 6 bases, leaving 9 bases between the germline ends. There are 14 residues in the CDR3. Germline V gene lookup returns CDR1 SGHRS and CDR2 YFSETQ. Here the CDR3 DNA reads TGCGCCAGCAGCTTGGCCCCGGTTCCCGGGGAGCTGTTTTTT. Its protein product is CASSLAPVPGELFF. The variable domain in full, completed from reference TRBV5-1 and TRBJ2-2, reads KAGVTQTPRYLIKTRGQQVTLSCSPISGHRSVSWYQQTPGQGLQFLFEYFSETQRNKGNFPGRFSGRQFSNSRSEMNVSTLELGDSALYLCASSLAPVPGELFFGEGSRLTVL.

The chain recombines TRBV5-1 with TRBJ2-5, with D unresolved. TRBJ2-7 matches the DNA end more closely, so the J call is doubtful. CDR1 and CDR2 (germline): SGHRS, YFSETQ. CDR3 length: 14 residues. The DNA for the CDR3 is TGCGCCAGCAGCTTGGCCCCAGGCTCCTACGAGCAGTACTTC. It codes for CASSLAPGSYEQYF.

For this clone: Other nucleotide sequences from this sample produce the same CDR3. The chain combines TRBV18 with TRBJ1-5; D is unclear. The CDR3 sequence is 13 residues long. Germline V CDR1 and CDR2: KGHSH, LQKENI. Trimming took off 2 bases at V and 2 bases at J, with 4 bases between the two ends. The CDR3 coding sequence is TGTGCCAGCTCACCAGACGGCAATCAGCCCCAGCATTTT. Residues: CASSPDGNQPQHF.

As concerns this clone: The identical CDR3 is also encoded by other nucleotide sequences in the sample. This chain joins TRBV30 and TRBJ1-3; D is unclear. Trimming shortened V by 5 bases and J by 2 bases, and 4 bases separated the two germline ends. The CDR3 extends over 11 amino acids. CDR1 and CDR2 (germline): GTSNPN, SVGIG (reference sequence). The CDR3 sequence: CAWSTGNTIYF. DNA for the CDR3: TGTGCCTGGTCCACTGGAAACACCATATATTTT. The full variable domain, its missing parts supplied by reference TRBV30 and TRBJ1-3, is SQTIHQWPATLVQPVGSPLSLECTVEGTSNPNLYWYRQAAGRGLQLLFYSVGIGQISSEVPQNLSASRPQDRQFILSSKKLLLSDSGFYLCAWSTGNTIYFGEGSWLTVV.

CDR3 nucleotide sequence: TGTGCCAGCATCTACGACAGGGAAGTTCAGCCCCAGCATTTT. It specifies CASIYDREVQPQHF. J is TRBJ1-5 and V is TRBV2, with 7 bases lining up with TRBD1. This CDR3 is built from 14 residues. J gave up 6 bases and V 7 bases, and 9 bases lay outside the gene matches. The germline V gene encodes CDR1 SNHLY and CDR2 FYNNEI.

The chain couples TRBV19 to TRBJ2-3, with no clear D. Germline V gene lookup returns CDR1 LNHDA and CDR2 SQIVND (reference sequence). The CDR3 runs to 17 residues. Trimming pared 0 bases from V and 3 bases from J, leaving 16 bases between. In DNA, the CDR3 is TGTGCCAGTAGTATAGATCACTCGGACCGCAGTACAGATACGCAGTATTTT. Amino acid sequence: CASSIDHSDRSTDTQYF.

The rearrangement uses TRBV30 and TRBJ1-4, with 8 bases lining up with TRBD1. CDR1 is GTSNPN and CDR2 is SVGIG in the germline V gene (reference sequence). Germline trimming cut 0 bases from V and 5 bases from J; bases unmatched to any gene: 5. CDR3 length equals 15 residues. CDR3 DNA: TGTGCCTGGAGTGTACCGACAGGGGTAAATGAAAAACTGTTTTTT. Residues: CAWSVPTGVNEKLFF.

This clone was seen just once. CDR3 region: CASSPFGQGASEKLFF. DNA for the CDR3: TGTGCCAGCTCACCATTTGGACAGGGCGCTTCTGAAAAACTGTTTTTT. The rearrangement joins TRBV18 to TRBJ1-4, with 8 bases matching TRBD1. Germline V gives CDR1 KGHSH, CDR2 LQKENI. The CDR3 is 16 amino acids. Germline trimming cut 2 bases from V and 7 bases from J; bases unmatched to any gene: 9.

The chain joins TRBV6-6 to TRBJ2-7; 7 bases are a match to TRBD2. The V gene end was trimmed by 2 bases and the J gene end by 3 bases; junction bases not matched to a gene: 10. The CDR3 consists of 16 residues. Germline CDR1 reads MNHNY; CDR2 reads SVGAGI (reference sequence). DNA for the CDR3: TGTGCCAGCAGTTACCTTAGTTCTGGCGGGAGCTACGAGCAGTACTTC. It encodes CASSYLSSGGSYEQYF.

The V gene is TRBV6-1, the J gene TRBJ1-2; TRBD1 matches at 7 bases. The junction had 14 bases not matched to a gene; V was cut back by 2 bases and J by 11 bases. The CDR3 loop spans 15 amino acids. Germline V gives CDR1 MNHNS, CDR2 SASEGT. This CDR3 is CASSEQSGQALRYTF. CDR3 nucleotides: TGTGCCAGCAGTGAACAGTCTGGACAGGCCTTAAGGTACACCTTC.

The chain joins TRBV6-1 to TRBJ2-3, with TRBD1 as a possible D gene (6 bases). With 8 bases removed from V and 0 bases from J, the gap between germline ends came to 15 bases. This CDR3 region has 15 residues. Germline V gene data show CDR1 as MNHNS and CDR2 as SASEGT. CDR3 sequence: CASWDTRSSTDTQYF. The CDR3 region has the DNA TGTGCCAGCTGGGACACGCGTTCTAGCACAGATACGCAGTATTTT.

This rearrangement joins TRBV5-4 to TRBJ2-1, with 11 positions matching TRBD2. Germline values: CDR1 SGHNT, CDR2 YYREEE (reference sequence). V trimming: 6 bases; J trimming: 9 bases; junction bases outside the gene matches: 14. The CDR3 extends over 16 amino acids. CDR3 amino acids: CASINSGGAGPREQFF. CDR3 coding DNA: TGTGCCAGCATCAATAGCGGGGGGGCAGGTCCACGTGAGCAGTTCTTC.

The genes are TRBV2 and TRBJ2-7; unclear D gene. The CDR3 totals 13 residues. V lost 4 bases and J lost 2, with 9 bases in between. Per the germline V gene, CDR1 is SNHLY and CDR2 is FYNNEI. The CDR3 coding sequence is TGTGCCAGCAGTGGTAGGATCGCCTACGAGCAGTACTTC. Translated, it gives CASSGRIAYEQYF.

CDR3 bases: TGTGCCTGGGCCGGGACAACTTATTCCTACGAGCAGTACTTC. Translation: CAWAGTTYSYEQYF. This rearrangement joins TRBV30 to TRBJ2-7, with D possibly matching TRBD1 (6 bases). The germline V gene has CDR1 GTSNPN and CDR2 SVGIG (reference sequence). The CDR3 runs to 14 residues. V gave up 5 bases and J gave up 1 base, with 15 bases separating them.

This chain uses TRBV28 with TRBJ1-1; a possible D gene is TRBD1 (6 bases). The CDR3 loop spans 16 amino acids. Trimming stripped 2 bases from V and 1 base from J, with 14 bases between. Germline CDR1 and CDR2: MDHEN and SYDVKM. The CDR3 DNA reads as TGTGCCAGCAGTTTAGGGCAGGGGCCGTGGAACACTGAAGCTTTCTTT. This sequence encodes CASSLGQGPWNTEAFF.

J is TRBJ2-1 and V is TRBV5-4; 7 bases map to TRBD2. This CDR3 contains 15 residues. Per germline, CDR1 SGHNT and CDR2 YYREEE (reference sequence). The V and J ends lost 7 bases and 0 bases, in that order; junction bases with no gene match: 7. The CDR3 nucleotides read TGTGCCAGCCGAGGAGGCGGGAGCTCCTACAATGAGCAGTTCTTC. Protein product: CASRGGGSSYNEQFF.

The chain links TRBV7-9 to TRBJ1-4; perhaps TRBD1 as D (5 bases). Germline V gene lookup returns CDR1 SEHNR and CDR2 FQNEAQ (reference sequence). There are 16 residues in the CDR3. V lost 5 bases and J lost 2, with 15 bases in between. This CDR3 reads CASSTSLRGTNEKLFF. CDR3 coding DNA: TGTGCCAGCAGCACCTCACTTCGGGGGACTAATGAAAAACTGTTTTTT.

With respect to this clone: With a much larger clone just one base away, this may be a read error. The sample has other DNA sequences that encode this CDR3 too. V and J are TRBV6-5 and TRBJ2-7, with D uncertain. The CDR3 covers 11 residues. The germline gives CDR1 MNHEY, CDR2 SVGAGI. Trimming removed 5 bases from V and 2 bases from J, with 4 bases in between. DNA of the CDR3: TGTGCCAGCAGTGAACCCTACGAGCAGTACTTC. This encodes CASSEPYEQYF.

The chain recombines TRBV12-5 with TRBJ2-5, with D maybe TRBD2 (5 bases). Germline values: CDR1 LGHNT, CDR2 FRNRAP. Trimming cost V 1 base and J 5 bases, with 11 bases left between them. The CDR3 is 14 residues long. The DNA for the CDR3 is TGTGCTAGTGGTTTGGGGACTCACGGCGAGACCCAGTACTTC. Translated, it gives CASGLGTHGETQYF. Filled out from reference TRBV12-5 and TRBJ2-5, the complete variable domain reads DARVTQTPRHKVTEMGQEVTMRCQPILGHNTVFWYRQTMMQGLELLAYFRNRAPLDDSGMPKDRFSAEMPDATLATLKIQPSEPRDSAVYFCASGLGTHGETQYFGPGTRLLVL.

The rearrangement uses TRBV6-5 and TRBJ1-1; the match to TRBD1 covers 9 bases. V lost 5 bases, J lost 6 bases, and 4 bases stayed unmatched. Germline loops: CDR1 MNHEY, CDR2 SVGAGI. CDR3 length: 13 residues. The CDR3 sequence: CASSRTGESEAFF. The CDR3 DNA follows: TGTGCCAGCAGTCGGACAGGGGAGTCTGAAGCTTTCTTT.

About this clone itself: The sample holds other DNA sequences that translate to the same CDR3. This sequence joins TRBV7-2 and TRBJ2-5; D is uncertain. Germline-derived CDR1 and CDR2 are SGHTA and FQGNSA. The CDR3 is 14 amino acids. The V end lost 0 bases, the J end lost 2 bases, and 7 bases lay between the germline ends. CDR3 coding DNA: TGTGCCAGCAGCTTAGCGGGGATACAAGAGACCCAGTACTTC. It translates to CASSLAGIQETQYF.